The text below deals with one TCR beta chain. Antigen specificity is unknown. Specified treatment: approximately 9-day PBMC culture with coronavirus spike peptide pools or control peptides (ViraFEST assay). Alongside about 10 IU/ml IL-2 and approximately 9.8 ug/ml peptide pools, PBMCs were cultured at some 2 million per well. V lost 1 base, J lost 5 bases, and 15 bases lay in between. The CDR3 runs to 16 residues. With the Oncomine TCR Beta short-read assay, DNA from cultured CD4+ T cells was sequenced. TCRdb called the PCR reads again in MiXCR, with one record for every CDR3 protein. This sample yields some 21,000 distinct CDR3 sequences, of which about 40% are seen a single time; approximately 26% belongs to the top ten. These data belong to a study of vaccination and CD4 T cells after COVID-19. As for the study in general: In culture, cells were exposed to overlapping spike peptides from SARS-CoV-2, HCoV-NL63, HCoV-OC43 and HCoV-229E. Each control culture was treated with a CEFX pool, an HIV-1 Nef pool, or no peptide. Regarding the study as a whole: Convalescent patients' vaccine-specific clones were spike mono-reactive in 304 of 307 cases.

The chain carries TRBV23-1 and TRBJ1-5; D is ambiguous. TRBV23-1 is assigned to the ORF class and has an uncertain function. Sequences were derived from CD4+ T cells from blood, cultured in vitro, sampled before SARS-CoV-2 vaccination. This clonotype was sampled from a human donor who received a COVID-19 vaccine. This chain's CDR3 is CASSQWETWMDQPQHF. The DNA for the CDR3 is TGCGCCAGCAGTCAATGGGAGACGTGGATGGATCAGCCCCAGCATTTT.